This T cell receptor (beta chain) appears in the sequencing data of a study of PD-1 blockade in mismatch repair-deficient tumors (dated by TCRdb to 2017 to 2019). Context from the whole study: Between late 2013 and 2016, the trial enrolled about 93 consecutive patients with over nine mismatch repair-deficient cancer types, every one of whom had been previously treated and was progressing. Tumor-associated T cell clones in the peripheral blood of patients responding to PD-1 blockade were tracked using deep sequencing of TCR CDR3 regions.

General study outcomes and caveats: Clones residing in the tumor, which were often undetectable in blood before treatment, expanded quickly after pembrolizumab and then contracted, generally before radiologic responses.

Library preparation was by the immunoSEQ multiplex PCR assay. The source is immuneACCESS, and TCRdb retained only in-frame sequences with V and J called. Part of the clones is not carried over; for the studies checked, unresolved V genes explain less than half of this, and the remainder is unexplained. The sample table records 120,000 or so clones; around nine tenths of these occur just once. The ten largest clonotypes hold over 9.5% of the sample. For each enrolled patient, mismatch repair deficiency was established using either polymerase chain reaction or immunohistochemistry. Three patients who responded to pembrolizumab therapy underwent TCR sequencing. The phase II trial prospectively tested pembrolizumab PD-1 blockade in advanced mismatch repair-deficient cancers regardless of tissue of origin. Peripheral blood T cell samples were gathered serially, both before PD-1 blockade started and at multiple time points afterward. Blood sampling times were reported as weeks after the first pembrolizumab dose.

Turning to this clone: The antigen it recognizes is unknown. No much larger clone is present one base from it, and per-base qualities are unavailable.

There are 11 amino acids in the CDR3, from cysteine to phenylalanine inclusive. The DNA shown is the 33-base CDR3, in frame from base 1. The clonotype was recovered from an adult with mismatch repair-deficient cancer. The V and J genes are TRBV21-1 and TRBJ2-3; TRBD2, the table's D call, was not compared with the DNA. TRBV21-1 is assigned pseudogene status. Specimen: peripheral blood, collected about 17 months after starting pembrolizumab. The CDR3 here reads CASIRTDTQYF. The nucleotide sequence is TGTGCCAGCATCCGGACAGATACGCAGTATTTT.